One sample yielded the 29 T cell receptor beta chains listed below, sequenced in a study of early T cells in non-severe SARS-CoV-2 infection. Via MiXCR, TCRdb re-called the 5' RACE reads, giving one row per CDR3 protein. The data hold about 60,000 distinct CDR3 sequences, with 4.5% to 7% observed a single time. The sequencing input was whole blood. These receptors came from an adult who was a healthcare worker with PCR-confirmed SARS-CoV-2 infection or an uninfected control (not recorded which).

This clonotype was observed at least ten times. This chain joins TRBV12-3 or TRBV12-4 and TRBJ1-1; weak D call: TRBD1 (5 bases). V lost 6 bases and J lost 3, with 11 bases in between. The CDR3 contains 13 residues. The DNA of the CDR3 is TGTGCCAGCAGCCTCTCGGGGGACACTGAAGCTTTCTTT. Protein: CASSLSGDTEAFF.

This clonotype was counted at least ten times. J is TRBJ1-3 and V is TRBV12-3 or TRBV12-4, with D maybe TRBD1 (5 bases). Trimming removed 2 bases at V and 9 bases at J, with 11 bases between. The CDR3 covers 13 residues. DNA for the CDR3: TGTGCCAGCAGTTTATCTTCAGGGTCCACCATATATTTT. Its translation is CASSLSSGSTIYF.

This clonotype was observed many times. This sequence joins TRBV15 and TRBJ2-7, with D possibly being TRBD2 (5 bases). Germline CDR1 reads LNHNV; CDR2 reads YYDKDF (reference sequence). The CDR3 loop spans 11 amino acids. V lost 8 bases to trimming and J lost 7 bases, with 12 bases between them. The CDR3 sequence is CATGELREQYF. DNA of the CDR3: TGTGCCACCGGGGAGCTACGGGAGCAGTACTTC.

This clonotype was recorded at least ten times. V usage is TRBV3-1 and J usage is TRBJ2-3; D tentatively reads TRBD1 or TRBD2 (5 bases each). Per germline, CDR1 LGHDT and CDR2 YNNKEL (reference sequence). The germline V and J ends were trimmed by 4 bases and 5 bases, with 22 bases remaining between them. CDR3 length: 17 residues. The CDR3 nucleotides are TGTGCCAGCAGCCTTTCGGGGCTAGCTCATCGGGTAGATACGCAGTATTTT. Its protein product is CASSLSGLAHRVDTQYF.

This chain connects TRBV27 to TRBJ2-3; no definite D call. V dropped 5 bases and J dropped 2 bases, with 14 bases sitting between them. CDR1 and CDR2 (germline): MNHEY, SMNVEV (reference sequence). This CDR3 spans 15 amino acids. CDR3 sequence (DNA): TGTGCCAGCAGTAATCAAGGTAGGGCCACAGATACGCAGTATTTT. Its translation is CASSNQGRATDTQYF.

This clonotype was found a few times. J is TRBJ1-1 and V is TRBV19, with D tentatively TRBD1 (5 bases). V gave up 6 bases and J gave up 1 base, with 18 bases separating them. The CDR3 covers 16 residues. Germline V gene sequence: CDR1 LNHDA, CDR2 SQIVND (reference sequence). The CDR3 bases are TGTGCCAGTAGCTCAGGCTTGCCAGGGACGAACACTGAAGCTTTCTTT. This codes for CASSSGLPGTNTEAFF.

The V and J genes are TRBV4-3 and TRBJ1-5; D ambiguous. Deletions cut 0 bases from V and 3 bases from J, with 6 bases between. The germline V gene encodes CDR1 LGHNA and CDR2 YSLEER. This CDR3 is 14 amino acids long. CDR3 residues: CASSQDSLNQPQHF. The CDR3, as DNA: TGCGCCAGCAGCCAAGATTCGCTCAATCAGCCCCAGCATTTT.

This clonotype showed up just a few times. This chain joins TRBV6-1 and TRBJ1-5; D is perhaps TRBD1 (6 bases). The CDR3 spans 14 residues. V was shortened by 3 bases and J by 7 bases, with 13 bases between the two germline ends. Looked up from germline, CDR1 is MNHNS and CDR2 is SASEGT. DNA for the CDR3: TGTGCCAGCAGTGAGGGGGCTAGTGGACAGCCCCAGCATTTT. It specifies CASSEGASGQPQHF.

This clonotype came up many times. The chain has TRBV21-1 and TRBJ2-3; TRBD2 is taken as the D call from the table, unchecked against the DNA. TRBV21-1 is designated a pseudogene. The CDR3 loop spans 18 amino acids. The CDR3 nucleotides read TGTGCCAGCAGCAAAGCGGAGGGTAGCGGGATTTCCACAGATACGCAGTATTTT. This gives the protein CASSKAEGSGISTDTQYF.

This clonotype has at least ten counts. The J gene is TRBJ2-3, the V gene TRBV7-6; no definite D call. CDR3 length equals 13 residues. CDR1 and CDR2 (germline): SGHVS, FNYEAQ. The germline V and J ends were trimmed by 5 bases and 0 bases, with 6 bases remaining between them. The CDR3 DNA is TGTGCCAGCAGCAAACCTAGCACAGATACGCAGTATTTT. Translation gives CASSKPSTDTQYF.

V and J are TRBV29-1 and TRBJ2-3; 7 nucleotides line up with TRBD2. The CDR3 has 12 residues. Germline lookup yields CDR1 SQVTM and CDR2 ANQGSEA. Trimming took 7 bases from V and 1 from J; bases not matched to a gene: 2. CDR3 region: CSAAGGTDTQYF. As DNA, the CDR3 is TGCAGCGCCGCGGGGGGCACAGATACGCAGTATTTT.

The chain combines TRBV20-1 with TRBJ2-2, with 8 bases lining up with TRBD2. The CDR3 has 12 residues. The J segment lost 6 bases and the V segment lost 4 bases, leaving 1 base of the junction unmatched. CDR1 is DFQATT, CDR2 SNEGSKA, per germline (reference sequence). CDR3 DNA: TGCAGTGCTATACTAGCGGCCGGGGAGCTGTTTTTT. Translating it yields CSAILAAGELFF.

This clonotype was observed at least ten times. The V call is TRBV20-1, the J call TRBJ2-1; 7 nucleotides agree with TRBD1. This CDR3 is built from 14 residues. The V and J ends lost 3 bases and 0 bases, in that order; junction bases with no gene match: 2. Germline V gene data show CDR1 as DFQATT and CDR2 as SNEGSKA (reference sequence). The CDR3 protein is CSARTGSSYNEQFF. Here the CDR3 DNA reads TGCAGTGCTAGGACAGGGAGCTCCTACAATGAGCAGTTCTTC.

A few counts support this clonotype. CDR3 DNA sequence: TGCAGCGTACCACCCGGGACCACCGCCGGCGGGGAGCAGTTCTTC. Translating it yields CSVPPGTTAGGEQFF. The rearrangement uses TRBV29-1 and TRBJ2-1; TRBD1 or TRBD2 may be the D gene (5 bases each). Germline values: CDR1 SQVTM, CDR2 ANQGSEA. The CDR3 loop spans 15 amino acids. The V and J ends lost 6 bases and 10 bases respectively, with 25 bases between them.

This clonotype was picked up a small number of times. The rearrangement uses TRBV18 and TRBJ1-5, with D perhaps TRBD1 (5 bases). Germline CDR1 and CDR2: KGHSH and LQKENI. This CDR3 has 14 amino acids. V was pared by 5 bases and J by 0 bases, with 8 bases between. The CDR3 region has the DNA TGTGCCAGCTCAGCACAGGATAGCAATCAGCCCCAGCATTTT. Its translation is CASSAQDSNQPQHF.

Ten or more counts support this clonotype. The gene calls are TRBV11-2 and TRBJ2-1; 12 nucleotides agree with TRBD2. The CDR3 runs 15 residues. The J segment lost 4 bases and the V segment lost 5 bases, leaving 3 bases of the junction unmatched. Looked up from germline, CDR1 is SGHAT and CDR2 is FQNNGV. DNA for the CDR3: TGTGCCAGCAGCCCCGGGACTAGCGGGTACAATGAGCAGTTCTTC. As protein: CASSPGTSGYNEQFF.

This chain uses TRBV5-1 with TRBJ2-5; D is uncertain. This CDR3 has 11 residues. The germline gives CDR1 SGHRS, CDR2 YFSETQ. Deletions cut 6 bases from V and 5 bases from J, with 8 bases between. CDR3 bases: TGCGCCAGCAAGTTCGGGGAGACCCAGTACTTC. The encoded protein is CASKFGETQYF. The complete variable domain, with remaining parts taken from reference TRBV5-1 and TRBJ2-5, reads KAGVTQTPRYLIKTRGQQVTLSCSPISGHRSVSWYQQTPGQGLQFLFEYFSETQRNKGNFPGRFSGRQFSNSRSEMNVSTLELGDSALYLCASKFGETQYFGPGTRLLVL.

This clonotype appeared many times. The chain carries TRBV29-1 and TRBJ2-6; D is unclear. V was shortened by 2 bases and J by 6 bases, with 2 bases between the two germline ends. The CDR3 totals 11 residues. Per germline, CDR1 SQVTM and CDR2 ANQGSEA. CDR3 sequence reads: CSVETANVLTF. The CDR3, as DNA: TGCAGCGTTGAAACGGCCAACGTCCTGACTTTC.

This clonotype was recorded many times. CDR3 sequence (DNA): TGTGCCAGCATTCGGGGCGGAGGCTCCTACAATGAGCAGTTCTTC. Amino acid sequence: CASIRGGGSYNEQFF. J is TRBJ2-1 and V is TRBV12-3 or TRBV12-4, with D tentatively TRBD1 or TRBD2 (5 bases each). V gave up 7 bases and J gave up 0 bases, with 13 bases separating them. The CDR3 is 15 amino acids.

This clonotype was found many times. This chain joins TRBV10-1 and TRBJ2-3, with 9 bases aligning to TRBD1. CDR1 is WNHNN and CDR2 is SYGVQD in the germline V gene (reference sequence). This CDR3 is built from 17 residues. V was pared by 2 bases and J by 2 bases, with 8 bases of the junction left unmatched. The CDR3 coding sequence is TGCGCCAGCAGTGAGGGGACAGGGACCCTTGTCACAGATACGCAGTATTTT. It is translated as CASSEGTGTLVTDTQYF.

In this sample, this clonotype turned up many times. The chain couples TRBV7-9 to TRBJ2-7; 11 bases agree with TRBD1. CDR1 is SEHNR and CDR2 is FQNEAQ in the germline V gene (reference sequence). The J segment lost 11 bases and the V segment lost 5 bases, leaving 8 bases of the junction unmatched. There are 13 residues in the CDR3. This CDR3 reads CASSLFGTGGKYF. CDR3 sequence (DNA): TGTGCCAGCAGCCTGTTCGGGACAGGGGGGAAGTACTTC.

This clonotype was detected only a few times. The CDR3 is CAHADTSYEQYF. Here the CDR3 DNA reads TGTGCCCATGCGGACACCTCCTACGAGCAGTACTTC. This chain joins TRBV10-3 and TRBJ2-7; tentatively, D is TRBD1 (5 bases). The CDR3 has 12 amino acids. Germline values: CDR1 ENHRY, CDR2 SYGVKD. V lost 11 bases, J lost 0 bases, and 11 bases lay in between.

Only a few counts were recorded for this clonotype. J is TRBJ1-1 and V is TRBV2; 7 positions match TRBD1. Germline trimming cut 5 bases from V and 5 bases from J; bases unmatched to any gene: 8. Germline V gene lookup returns CDR1 SNHLY and CDR2 FYNNEI. This CDR3 has 14 amino acids. Here the CDR3 DNA reads TGTGCCAGCAGTCTGGGGACAGTCGGGACTGAAGCTTTCTTT. The encoded protein is CASSLGTVGTEAFF.

Only a few counts were recorded for this clonotype. The chain uses TRBV6-5 and TRBJ2-1; tentative D call: TRBD2 (5 bases). Germline CDR1 MNHEY, CDR2 SVGAGI. This CDR3 comprises 14 residues. V was clipped by 6 bases and J by 9 bases, with 18 bases between them. CDR3 DNA: TGTGCCAGCAGCAAGGGCAGGCCCGAGGGTGAGCAGTTCTTC. As protein: CASSKGRPEGEQFF.

The chain couples TRBV20-1 to TRBJ1-2, with 8 bases matching TRBD1. This CDR3 region has 14 residues. After removal of 3 bases from V and 2 bases from J, the junction contained 5 bases not matched to a gene. The germline gives CDR1 DFQATT, CDR2 SNEGSKA (reference sequence). The CDR3 here is CSARTPGGNYGYTF. DNA of the CDR3: TGCAGTGCTAGGACCCCAGGGGGCAACTATGGCTACACCTTC.

This clonotype was observed many times. The chain joins TRBV4-3 to TRBJ2-1; D ambiguous. Trimming removed 3 bases at V and 12 bases at J, with 12 bases between. This CDR3 has 12 amino acids. Germline CDR1 and CDR2: LGHNA and YSLEER. CDR3 loop: CASSQGGYTQFF. DNA for the CDR3: TGCGCCAGCAGCCAGGGCGGTTATACGCAGTTCTTC.

This clonotype has only a few counts. The chain recombines TRBV3-1 with TRBJ1-2; D call uncertain. The ends were cut back, 1 base at V and 4 bases at J, with 16 bases in the middle. The CDR3 is 16 residues long. CDR1 and CDR2 from the germline V gene are LGHDT and YNNKEL (reference sequence). The DNA of the CDR3 is TGTGCCAGCAGCCAAGGCAGCTCTTTAAAGCGCTATGGCTACACCTTC. Its translation: CASSQGSSLKRYGYTF.

This clonotype was counted many times. CDR3 DNA sequence: TGTGCCAGCAGCCTAGGGACTAGCGGGGACCATGAGCAGTTCTTC. It specifies CASSLGTSGDHEQFF. This chain connects TRBV7-6 to TRBJ2-1, with 13 bases fitting TRBD2. The CDR3 totals 15 residues. Per germline, CDR1 SGHVS and CDR2 FNYEAQ. After removal of 5 bases from V and 8 bases from J, the junction contained 6 bases not matched to a gene. Full variable domain (remainder filled in from reference TRBV7-6 and TRBJ2-1): GAGVSQSPRYKVTKRGQDVALRCDPISGHVSLYWYRQALGQGPEFLTYFNYEAQQDKSGLPNDRFSAERPEGSISTLTIQRTEQRDSAMYRCASSLGTSGDHEQFFGPGTRLTVL.

In this sample, this clonotype turned up a few times. The J gene is TRBJ2-7, the V gene TRBV6-6; 9 bases agree with TRBD2. This CDR3 is 16 amino acids long. V trimming: 4 bases; J trimming: 7 bases; junction bases outside the gene matches: 14. In germline, CDR1 is MNHNY, CDR2 SVGAGI (reference sequence). CDR3 region: CASSSPLREGRREQYF. CDR3 coding DNA: TGTGCCAGCAGTTCTCCTCTGCGGGAGGGCCGGAGAGAGCAGTACTTC.